This T cell receptor beta chain was identified in a study of shared clonotypes between healthy human individuals. V was clipped by 8 bases and J by 4 bases; unmatched bases: 7. CDR3 length equals 13 residues. CDR1 is MDHEN and CDR2 is SYDVKM in the germline V gene. Assay used: immunoSEQ multiplex PCR; TCRdb lists only in-frame clones, some missing. The sample lists about half a million clones, 60% to 80% occurring once. The chain carries TRBV28 and TRBJ1-2; 7 positions match TRBD1. This clonotype originated in a woman aged 35 to 49 in good health. Some clones in this sample may be carry-over from other donors' samples. Sequencing was done on a sample of PBMCs. CDR3 residues: CASLTGDSYGYTF. The CDR3 DNA sequence: TGTGCCAGCCTAACTGGGGACAGCTATGGCTACACCTTC.